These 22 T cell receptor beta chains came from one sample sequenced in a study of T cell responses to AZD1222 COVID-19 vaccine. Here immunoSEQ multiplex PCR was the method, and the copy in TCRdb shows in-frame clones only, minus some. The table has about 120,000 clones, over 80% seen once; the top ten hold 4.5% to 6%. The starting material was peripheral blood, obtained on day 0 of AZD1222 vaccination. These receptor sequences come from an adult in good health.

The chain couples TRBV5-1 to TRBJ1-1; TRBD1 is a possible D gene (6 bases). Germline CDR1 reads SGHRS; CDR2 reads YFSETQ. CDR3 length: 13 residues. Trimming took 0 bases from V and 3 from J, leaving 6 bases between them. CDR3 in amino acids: CASSLGQDTEAFF. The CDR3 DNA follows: TGCGCCAGCAGCTTGGGACAGGACACTGAAGCTTTCTTT.

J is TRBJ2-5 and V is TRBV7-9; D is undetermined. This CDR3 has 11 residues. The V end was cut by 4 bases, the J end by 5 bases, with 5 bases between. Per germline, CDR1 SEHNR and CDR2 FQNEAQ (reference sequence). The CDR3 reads CASSYTETQYF. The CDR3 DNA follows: TGTGCCAGCAGCTACACGGAGACCCAGTACTTC.

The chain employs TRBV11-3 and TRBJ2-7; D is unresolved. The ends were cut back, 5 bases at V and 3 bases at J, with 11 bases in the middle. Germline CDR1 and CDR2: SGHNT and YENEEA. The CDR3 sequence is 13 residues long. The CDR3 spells CASSPDGNYEQYF. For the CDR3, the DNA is TGTGCCAGCAGCCCCGACGGAAACTACGAGCAGTACTTC.

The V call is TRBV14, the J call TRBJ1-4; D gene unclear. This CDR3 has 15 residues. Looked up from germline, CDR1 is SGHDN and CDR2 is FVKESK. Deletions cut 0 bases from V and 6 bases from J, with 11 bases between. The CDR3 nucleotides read TGTGCCAGCAGCCAAGATCCCCCCGGATATGAAAAACTGTTTTTT. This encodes CASSQDPPGYEKLFF.

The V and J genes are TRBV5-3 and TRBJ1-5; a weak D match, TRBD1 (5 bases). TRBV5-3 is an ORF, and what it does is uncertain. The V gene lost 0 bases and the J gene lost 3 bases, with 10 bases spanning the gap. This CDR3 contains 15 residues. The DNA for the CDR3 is TGTGCCAGAAGCTTGGTCAGGGAATACAATCAGCCCCAGCATTTT. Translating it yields CARSLVREYNQPQHF.

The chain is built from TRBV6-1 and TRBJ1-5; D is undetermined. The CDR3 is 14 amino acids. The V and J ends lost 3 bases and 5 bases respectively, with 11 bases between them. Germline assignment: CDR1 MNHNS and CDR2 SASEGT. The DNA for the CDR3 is TGTGCCAGCAGTGATTTGGCAGGCTATCAGCCCCAGCATTTT. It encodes CASSDLAGYQPQHF.

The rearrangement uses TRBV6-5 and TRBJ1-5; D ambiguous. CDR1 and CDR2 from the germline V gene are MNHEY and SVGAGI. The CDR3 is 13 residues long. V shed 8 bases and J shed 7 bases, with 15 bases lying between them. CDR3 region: CASGEVFGQPQHF. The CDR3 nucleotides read TGTGCCAGCGGGGAGGTTTTCGGCCAGCCCCAGCATTTT.

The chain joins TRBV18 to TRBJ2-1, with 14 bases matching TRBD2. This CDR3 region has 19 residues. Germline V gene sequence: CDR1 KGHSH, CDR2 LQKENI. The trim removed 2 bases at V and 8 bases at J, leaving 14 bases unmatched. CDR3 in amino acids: CASSPGAGLAGVRSDEQFF. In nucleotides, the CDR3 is TGTGCCAGCTCACCAGGGGCGGGACTAGCGGGAGTCCGATCCGATGAGCAGTTCTTC.

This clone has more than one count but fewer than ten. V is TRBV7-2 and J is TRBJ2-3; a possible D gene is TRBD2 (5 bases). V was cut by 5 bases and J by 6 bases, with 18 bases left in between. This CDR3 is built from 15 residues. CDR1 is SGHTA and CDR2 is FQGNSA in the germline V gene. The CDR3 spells CASSVGTSSYDTQYF. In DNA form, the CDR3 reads TGTGCCAGCAGCGTTGGTACTAGTTCCTACGATACGCAGTATTTT.

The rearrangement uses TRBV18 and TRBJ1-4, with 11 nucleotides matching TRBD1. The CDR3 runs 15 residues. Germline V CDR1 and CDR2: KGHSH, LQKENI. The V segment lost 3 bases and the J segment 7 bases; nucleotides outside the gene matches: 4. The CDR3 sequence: CASSPQGQGGEKLFF. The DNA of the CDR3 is TGTGCCAGCTCACCTCAGGGACAGGGGGGTGAAAAACTGTTTTTT.

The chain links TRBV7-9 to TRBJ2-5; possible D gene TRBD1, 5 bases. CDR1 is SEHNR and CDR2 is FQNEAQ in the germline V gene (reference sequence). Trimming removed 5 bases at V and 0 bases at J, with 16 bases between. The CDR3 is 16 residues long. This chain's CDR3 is CASSHTQAINQETQYF. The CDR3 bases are TGTGCCAGCAGCCATACACAGGCAATAAACCAAGAGACCCAGTACTTC.

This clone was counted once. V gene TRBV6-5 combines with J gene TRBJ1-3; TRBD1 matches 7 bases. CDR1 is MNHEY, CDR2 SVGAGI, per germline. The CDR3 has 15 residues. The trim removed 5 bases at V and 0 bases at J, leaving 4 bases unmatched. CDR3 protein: CASSRQGDSGNTIYF. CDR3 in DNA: TGTGCCAGCAGTCGACAGGGCGACTCTGGAAACACCATATATTTT.

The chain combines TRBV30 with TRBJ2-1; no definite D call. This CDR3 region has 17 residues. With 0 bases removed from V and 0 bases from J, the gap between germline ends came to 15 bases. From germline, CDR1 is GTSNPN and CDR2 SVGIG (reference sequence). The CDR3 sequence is CAWSVFGQWSSYNEQFF. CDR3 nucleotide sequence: TGTGCCTGGAGTGTATTCGGGCAGTGGAGCTCCTACAATGAGCAGTTCTTC.

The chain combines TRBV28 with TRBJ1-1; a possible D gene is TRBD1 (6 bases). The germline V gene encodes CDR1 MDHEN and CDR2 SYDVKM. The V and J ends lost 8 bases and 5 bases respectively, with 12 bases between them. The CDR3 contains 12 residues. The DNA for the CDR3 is TGTGCCAGCGCGGACAGCGGGACTGAAGCTTTCTTT. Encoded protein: CASADSGTEAFF.

The CDR3 loop is CASSPRQIMNTEAFF. CDR3 bases: TGTGCCAGCAGCCCCCGACAGATCATGAACACTGAAGCTTTCTTT. V is TRBV7-9 and J is TRBJ1-1; the D gene is possibly TRBD1 (5 bases). This CDR3 is 15 amino acids long. Germline V gene lookup returns CDR1 SEHNR and CDR2 FQNEAQ (reference sequence). Trimming took off 5 bases at V and 0 bases at J, with 13 bases between the two ends.

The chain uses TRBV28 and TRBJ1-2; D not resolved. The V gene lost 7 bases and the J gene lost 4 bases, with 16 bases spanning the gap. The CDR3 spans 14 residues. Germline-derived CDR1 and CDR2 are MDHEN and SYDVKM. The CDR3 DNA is TGTGCCAGCACCCCCGACGGAAGAATCTATGGCTACACCTTC. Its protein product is CASTPDGRIYGYTF.

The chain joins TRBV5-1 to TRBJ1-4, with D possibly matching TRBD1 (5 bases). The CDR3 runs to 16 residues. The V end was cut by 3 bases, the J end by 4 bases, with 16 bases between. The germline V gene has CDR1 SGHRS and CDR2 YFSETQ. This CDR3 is CASSSGASSVNEKLFF. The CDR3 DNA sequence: TGCGCCAGCAGCTCCGGGGCCTCGTCGGTTAATGAAAAACTGTTTTTT.

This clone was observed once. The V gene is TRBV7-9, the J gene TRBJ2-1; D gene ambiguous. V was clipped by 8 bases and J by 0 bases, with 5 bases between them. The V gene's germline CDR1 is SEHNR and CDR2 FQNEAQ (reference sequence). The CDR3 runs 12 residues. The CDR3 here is CASRSSYNEQFF. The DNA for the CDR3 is TGTGCCAGCCGCAGCTCCTACAATGAGCAGTTCTTC.

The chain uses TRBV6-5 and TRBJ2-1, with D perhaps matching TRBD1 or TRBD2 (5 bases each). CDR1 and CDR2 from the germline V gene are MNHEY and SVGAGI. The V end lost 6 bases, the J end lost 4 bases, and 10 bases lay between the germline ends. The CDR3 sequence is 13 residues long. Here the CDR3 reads CASRGDDYNEQFF. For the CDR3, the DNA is TGTGCCAGCAGAGGGGACGATTACAATGAGCAGTTCTTC.

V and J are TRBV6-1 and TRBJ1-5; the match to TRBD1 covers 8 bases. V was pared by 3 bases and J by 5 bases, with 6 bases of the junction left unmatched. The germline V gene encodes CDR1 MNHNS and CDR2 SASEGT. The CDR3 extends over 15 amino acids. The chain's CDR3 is CASSDWGQAHQPQHF. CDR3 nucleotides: TGTGCCAGCAGTGATTGGGGACAGGCCCATCAGCCCCAGCATTTT.

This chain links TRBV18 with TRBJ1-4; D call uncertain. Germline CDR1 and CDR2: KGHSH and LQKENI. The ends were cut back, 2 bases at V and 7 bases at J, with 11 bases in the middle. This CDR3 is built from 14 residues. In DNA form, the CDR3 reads TGTGCCAGCTCACCAGAATGGTCGGGTGAAAAACTGTTTTTT. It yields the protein CASSPEWSGEKLFF.

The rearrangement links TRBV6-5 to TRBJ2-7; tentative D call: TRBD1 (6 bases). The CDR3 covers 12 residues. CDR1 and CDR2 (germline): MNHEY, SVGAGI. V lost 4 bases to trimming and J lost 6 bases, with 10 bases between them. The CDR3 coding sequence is TGTGCCAGCAGTTCAACAGGGCCCGAGCAGTACTTC. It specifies CASSSTGPEQYF.